Following are 25 T cell receptor beta chains from one sample sequenced in a study of T cell responses to AZD1222 COVID-19 vaccine. Only in-frame clones appear in the TCRdb table, and some are missing; sequencing was by immunoSEQ multiplex PCR. The profile shows about 120,000 clones, roughly 92% of them singletons. This specimen consisted of peripheral blood, obtained 28 days after the second AZD1222 dose. Receptors originate from an adult who received the AZD1222 COVID-19 vaccine.

The gene calls are TRBV27 and TRBJ2-2; no clear D gene. With 1 base removed from V and 6 bases from J, the gap between germline ends came to 6 bases. In germline, CDR1 is MNHEY, CDR2 SMNVEV (reference sequence). This CDR3 comprises 13 residues. The CDR3 DNA sequence: TGTGCCAGCAGTTTATGGGTTCCCGGGGAGCTGTTTTTT. It codes for CASSLWVPGELFF.

V gene TRBV3-1 (or the pseudogene TRBV3-2) combines with J gene TRBJ2-3; TRBD1 or TRBD2 may be the D gene (5 bases each). This CDR3 is built from 16 residues. V was shortened by 4 bases and J by 4 bases, with 18 bases between the two germline ends. Germline-derived CDR1 and CDR2 are LGHDT and YNNKEL (reference sequence). The CDR3 bases are TGTGCCAGCAGCCTCCCACGGGGCAATGGTGCAGATACGCAGTATTTT. This sequence encodes CASSLPRGNGADTQYF.

This clone was seen just once. The rearrangement links TRBV6-5 to TRBJ2-3; D is uncertain. Per the germline V gene, CDR1 is MNHEY and CDR2 is SVGAGI. CDR3 size: 15 residues. Trimming took 6 bases from V and 4 from J, leaving 17 bases between them. Written as DNA, the CDR3 is TGTGCCAGCAGGCCCCGTATTATTGTTCCAGATACGCAGTATTTT. Translating gives CASRPRIIVPDTQYF.

The chain combines TRBV27 with TRBJ1-6; no clear D. Germline assignment: CDR1 MNHEY and CDR2 SMNVEV (reference sequence). The CDR3 loop spans 13 amino acids. Trimming took 3 bases from V and 8 from J, leaving 8 bases between them. The CDR3 nucleotides are TGTGCCAGCAGTTTTTCTAAGGATTCACCCCTCCACTTT. It encodes CASSFSKDSPLHF.

The rearrangement links TRBV6-6 to TRBJ1-2; 10 nucleotides align to TRBD1. The CDR3 length is 15 residues. The J segment lost 4 bases and the V segment lost 2 bases, leaving 4 bases of the junction unmatched. Germline lookup yields CDR1 MNHNY and CDR2 SVGAGI (reference sequence). CDR3 in DNA: TGTGCCAGCAGTTACGACAGGGGGCTTGGCTATGGCTACACCTTC. As protein: CASSYDRGLGYGYTF.

The chain has TRBV27 and TRBJ2-2, with a weak D call TRBD1 (6 bases). Germline CDR1 MNHEY, CDR2 SMNVEV (reference sequence). Trimming pared 6 bases from V and 2 bases from J, leaving 13 bases between. The CDR3 extends over 15 amino acids. The CDR3 DNA reads TGTGCCAGCAGCAAAAGGACAGAAAACACCGGGGAGCTGTTTTTT. Encoded protein: CASSKRTENTGELFF.

The chain links TRBV19 to TRBJ2-3; 7 bases align to TRBD1. This CDR3 region has 13 residues. V shed 9 bases, J shed 7 bases, and the junction held 10 bases outside the gene matches. The germline V gene encodes CDR1 LNHDA and CDR2 SQIVND (reference sequence). As DNA, the CDR3 is TGTGCCAGCGGACAACAGGGGTTCTATACGCAGTATTTT. This encodes CASGQQGFYTQYF.

V and J are TRBV5-6 and TRBJ2-5; D is ambiguous. In germline, CDR1 is SGHDT, CDR2 YYEEEE. V lost 0 bases and J lost 6, with 9 bases in between. The CDR3 spans 13 residues. The CDR3 loop is CASSLALGQTQYF. The CDR3 DNA sequence: TGTGCCAGCAGCTTGGCGTTGGGTCAGACCCAGTACTTC.

About this clone: This same CDR3 is encoded by further DNA sequences in the sample. DNA of the CDR3: TGTGCCAGCAGCCTCGACGTATACGAGCAGTACTTC. Its translation: CASSLDVYEQYF. The chain recombines TRBV7-9 with TRBJ2-7; D is unresolved. Trimming shortened V by 5 bases and J by 4 bases, and 9 bases separated the two germline ends. Germline CDR1 and CDR2: SEHNR and FQNEAQ (reference sequence). The CDR3 consists of 12 residues.

The chain links TRBV3-1 (or the pseudogene TRBV3-2) to TRBJ1-1; 7 bases fit TRBD1. The CDR3 runs to 15 residues. From germline, CDR1 is LGHDT and CDR2 YNNKEL (reference sequence). V was clipped by 4 bases and J by 1 base; unmatched bases: 6. CDR3 amino acids: CASSRSGTENTEAFF. The CDR3 nucleotides are TGTGCCAGCAGCCGAAGCGGGACAGAGAACACTGAAGCTTTCTTT.

This clone was counted once. The chain recombines TRBV5-6 with TRBJ2-1, with D uncertain. The V end lost 0 bases, the J end lost 9 bases, and 10 bases lay between the germline ends. In germline, CDR1 is SGHDT, CDR2 YYEEEE. The CDR3 length is 13 residues. The CDR3 bases are TGTGCCAGCAGCTTGGCCCTTAGAGGTGAGCAGTTCTTC. As protein: CASSLALRGEQFF.

The rearrangement joins TRBV2 to TRBJ2-5, with 7 bases fitting TRBD1. J was trimmed by 0 bases and V by 8 bases; bases with no gene match: 15. CDR3 length: 17 amino acids. CDR1 and CDR2 from the germline V gene are SNHLY and FYNNEI. The CDR3 DNA reads as TGTGCCAGCCGACAGGGCCGGTCGGTAGGTGACCAAGAGACCCAGTACTTC. It yields the protein CASRQGRSVGDQETQYF.

This clone is a singleton in its sample. The gene calls are TRBV27 and TRBJ2-7, with a possible D match to TRBD2 (5 bases). V was clipped by 5 bases and J by 5 bases, with 16 bases between them. The CDR3 loop spans 14 amino acids. CDR1 and CDR2 (germline): MNHEY, SMNVEV (reference sequence). The CDR3, as DNA: TGTGCCAGCAGTCCCGTTTTAGAGGGAAACGAGCAGTACTTC. Its translation is CASSPVLEGNEQYF.

The chain employs TRBV28 and TRBJ2-1, with 12 bases aligning to TRBD2. This CDR3 is built from 20 residues. Germline loops: CDR1 MDHEN, CDR2 SYDVKM. The trim removed 8 bases at V and 5 bases at J, leaving 22 bases unmatched. CDR3: CASEPNPSPTSGRLNNEQFF. For the CDR3, the DNA is TGTGCCAGCGAGCCGAACCCATCCCCGACTAGCGGGAGACTCAACAATGAGCAGTTCTTC.

This chain links TRBV14 with TRBJ2-2, with TRBD2 identical over 7 bases. This CDR3 has 17 amino acids. The germline V gene encodes CDR1 SGHDN and CDR2 FVKESK. Unmatched junction bases numbered 11, after V lost 1 base and J lost 6 bases. This CDR3 is CASSQVRGAGSSGELFF. The CDR3 DNA is TGTGCCAGCAGCCAAGTACGGGGAGCGGGGAGTTCCGGGGAGCTGTTTTTT.

This sequence joins TRBV29-1 and TRBJ1-1; the D is unclear. CDR1 is SQVTM and CDR2 is ANQGSEA in the germline V gene. The V end was cut by 3 bases, the J end by 3 bases, with 17 bases between. This CDR3 is 15 amino acids long. CDR3 in amino acids: CSVDRLGDLHTEAFF. For the CDR3, the DNA is TGCAGCGTTGACCGGCTAGGAGATTTGCACACTGAAGCTTTCTTT.

This sequence joins TRBV11-2 and TRBJ1-4; D is ambiguous. V was clipped by 2 bases and J by 4 bases, with 11 bases between them. Germline CDR1 and CDR2: SGHAT and FQNNGV. The CDR3 consists of 15 residues. In nucleotides, the CDR3 is TGTGCCAGCAGCTTAACCGCGGCCTATAATGAAAAACTGTTTTTT. Protein: CASSLTAAYNEKLFF.

This clone was found once. V is TRBV28 and J is TRBJ2-1; 7 nucleotides agree with TRBD2. The CDR3 has 16 amino acids. Germline loops: CDR1 MDHEN, CDR2 SYDVKM. The trim removed 3 bases at V and 0 bases at J, leaving 5 bases unmatched. In nucleotides, the CDR3 is TGTGCCAGCAGTTTTGGGCGGGGGAGCTCCTACAATGAGCAGTTCTTC. Translation gives CASSFGRGSSYNEQFF.

The rearrangement uses TRBV18 and TRBJ2-2; D ambiguous. Trimming removed 3 bases at V and 1 base at J, with 12 bases between. The length of the CDR3 is 16 residues. Looked up from germline, CDR1 is KGHSH and CDR2 is LQKENI. In DNA form, the CDR3 reads TGTGCCAGCTCACCCCTGACGGCTCAGAACACCGGGGAGCTGTTTTTT. This sequence encodes CASSPLTAQNTGELFF. Combining the CDR3 with reference TRBV18 and TRBJ2-2 gives the whole variable domain NAGVMQNPRHLVRRRGQEARLRCSPMKGHSHVYWYRQLPEEGLKFMVYLQKENIIDESGMPKERFSAEFPKEGPSILRIQQVVRGDSAAYFCASSPLTAQNTGELFFGEGSRLTVL.

V and J are TRBV19 and TRBJ1-1; D gene unclear. The germline V gene encodes CDR1 LNHDA and CDR2 SQIVND (reference sequence). Between the trimmed V and J ends, which lost 3 bases and 1 base, there was a span of 9 bases. The CDR3 totals 14 residues. The DNA of the CDR3 is TGTGCCAGTAGTATCCGGGAGGGGAACACTGAAGCTTTCTTT. Translated, it gives CASSIREGNTEAFF.

The chain recombines TRBV10-3 with TRBJ2-5; perhaps TRBD2 as D (6 bases). The CDR3 loop spans 12 amino acids. Trimming took off 2 bases at V and 5 bases at J, with 6 bases between the two ends. Germline V CDR1 and CDR2: ENHRY, SYGVKD. For the CDR3, the DNA is TGTGCCATCAGTGAGGGAGGGGAGACCCAGTACTTC. Its protein product is CAISEGGETQYF.

The rearrangement joins TRBV28 to TRBJ1-6; unclear D gene. CDR1 is MDHEN, CDR2 SYDVKM, per germline. The CDR3 extends over 13 amino acids. Trimming took off 6 bases at V and 9 bases at J, with 12 bases between the two ends. CDR3 region: CASSPHKFSPLHF. DNA for the CDR3: TGTGCCAGCAGCCCCCACAAGTTTTCACCCCTCCACTTT.

The chain links TRBV19 to TRBJ1-1; TRBD1 might be the D (6 bases). CDR1 is LNHDA, CDR2 SQIVND, per germline (reference sequence). This CDR3 contains 16 residues. Trimming stripped 4 bases from V and 4 bases from J, with 19 bases between. CDR3 in DNA: TGTGCCAGTAGTACCAGGGGCGCCCGGGAGGGCACTGAAGCTTTCTTT. Translation: CASSTRGAREGTEAFF.

This clone was observed a single time. The chain recombines TRBV18 with TRBJ2-7, with 8 bases fitting TRBD2. CDR1 and CDR2 (germline): KGHSH, LQKENI. Germline trimming cut 3 bases from V and 9 bases from J; bases unmatched to any gene: 16. This CDR3 has 16 residues. The CDR3 is CASSPYGLEAGGVQYF. The CDR3 nucleotides read TGTGCCAGCTCACCCTACGGACTTGAAGCCGGGGGGGTGCAGTACTTC. Full variable domain (outside the CDR3, taken from reference TRBV18 and TRBJ2-7): NAGVMQNPRHLVRRRGQEARLRCSPMKGHSHVYWYRQLPEEGLKFMVYLQKENIIDESGMPKERFSAEFPKEGPSILRIQQVVRGDSAAYFCASSPYGLEAGGVQYFGPGTRLTVT.

The genes are TRBV11-2 and TRBJ2-1, with a tentative D call TRBD2 (6 bases). V dropped 8 bases and J dropped 2 bases, with 16 bases sitting between them. CDR3 length equals 15 residues. Germline CDR1 SGHAT, CDR2 FQNNGV. CDR3 protein: CASCWGIAAYNEQFF. CDR3 nucleotide sequence: TGTGCCAGCTGCTGGGGCATAGCGGCCTACAATGAGCAGTTCTTC.